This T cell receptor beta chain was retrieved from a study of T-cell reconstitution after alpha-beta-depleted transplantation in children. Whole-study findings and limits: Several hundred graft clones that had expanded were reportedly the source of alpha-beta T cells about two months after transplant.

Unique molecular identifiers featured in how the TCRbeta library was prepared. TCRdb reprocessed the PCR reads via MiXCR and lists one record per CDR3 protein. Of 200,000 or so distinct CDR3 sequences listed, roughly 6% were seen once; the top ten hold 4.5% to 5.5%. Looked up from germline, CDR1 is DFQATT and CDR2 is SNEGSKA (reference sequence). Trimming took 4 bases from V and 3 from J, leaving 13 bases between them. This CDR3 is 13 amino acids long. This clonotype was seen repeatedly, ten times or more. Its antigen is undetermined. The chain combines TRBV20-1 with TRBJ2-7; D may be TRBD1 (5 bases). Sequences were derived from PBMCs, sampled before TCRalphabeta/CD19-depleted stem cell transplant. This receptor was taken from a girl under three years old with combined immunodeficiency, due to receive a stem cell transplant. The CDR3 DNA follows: TGCAGTGCTAACCCCCAGGGTTACTACGAGCAGTACTTC. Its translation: CSANPQGYYEQYF.